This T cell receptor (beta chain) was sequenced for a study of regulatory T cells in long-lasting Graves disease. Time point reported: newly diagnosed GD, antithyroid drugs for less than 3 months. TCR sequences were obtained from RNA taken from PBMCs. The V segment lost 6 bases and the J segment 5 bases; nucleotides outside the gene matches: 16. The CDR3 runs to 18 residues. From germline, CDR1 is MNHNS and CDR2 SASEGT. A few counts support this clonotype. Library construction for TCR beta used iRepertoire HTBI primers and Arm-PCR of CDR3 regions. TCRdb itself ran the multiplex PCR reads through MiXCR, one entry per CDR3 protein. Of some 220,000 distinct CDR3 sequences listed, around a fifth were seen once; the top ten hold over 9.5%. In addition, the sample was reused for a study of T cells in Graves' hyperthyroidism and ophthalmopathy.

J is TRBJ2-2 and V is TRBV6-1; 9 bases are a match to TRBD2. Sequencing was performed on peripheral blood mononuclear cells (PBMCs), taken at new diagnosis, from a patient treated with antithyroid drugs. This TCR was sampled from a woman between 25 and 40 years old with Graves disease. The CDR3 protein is CASRITLAGELGTGELFF. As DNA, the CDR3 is TGTGCCAGCAGAATCACCTTAGCGGGAGAATTGGGTACCGGGGAGCTGTTTTTT.